Listed below are T cell receptor beta chains from one sample, sequenced in a study of blood T cell repertoires in COVID-19. Produced via immunoSEQ multiplex PCR; TCRdb's table is partial and in-frame only. The data show around 68,000 clones, about 81% seen once. Specimen: peripheral blood. Every receptor here comes from a human donor in a cohort sampled during active COVID-19. The CDR3 runs from the conserved cysteine through the conserved F or W. A D gene is named only where the DNA matches it firmly. Rows give clone size only sometimes, using once, few, many, or a class for an expanded clone.

>TRBD1|TRBV27|16|NA|TRBJ2-5
TGTGCCAGCAGTCCTACTTCCTGGACAGGGAAAGAGACCCAGTACTTC
CASSPTSWTGKETQYF
>NA|TRBV11-1|12|NA|TRBJ2-3
TGTGCCAGCAGCCGGACAGCAGATACGCAGTATTTT
CASSRTADTQYF
>NA|TRBV6-6|14|NA|TRBJ2-7
TGTGCCAGCAGTCTCCTCGACTCCTCCTACGAGCAGTACTTC
CASSLLDSSYEQYF
>TRBD1|TRBV7-2|13|NA|TRBJ2-5
TGTGCCAGCAGCCGGGACAGGGCAGAGACCCAGTACTTC
CASSRDRAETQYF
>NA|TRBV21-1|20|once|TRBJ2-3
TGTGCCAGCAGCAAAAGGGGGATCCTGGACAGGGTCTCTAGCACAGATACGCAGTATTTT
CASSKRGILDRVSSTDTQYF
>NA|TRBV28|13|NA|TRBJ1-5
TGTGCCAGCAGTTTCCGTGCAGAACAGCCCCAGCATTTT
CASSFRAEQPQHF
>NA|TRBV6-6|13|NA|TRBJ2-3
TGTGCCAGCGAAAGGCGGGCCACAGATACGCAGTATTTT
CASERRATDTQYF
>TRBD1|TRBV11-2|15|NA|TRBJ2-7
TGTGCCAGCAGCTCCCTCCGGGACAGAGGTTACGAGCAGTACTTC
CASSSLRDRGYEQYF
>NA|TRBV7-9|14|few|TRBJ1-1
TGTGCCAGCAGCTTAGTTGAGGGGAGGGTTGAAGCTTTCTTT
CASSLVEGRVEAFF
>NA|TRBV27|14|NA|TRBJ1-3
TGTGCCAGCAGCCCTACAGGGAGAAAAAACACCATATATTTT
CASSPTGRKNTIYF
>NA|TRBV20-1|11|once|TRBJ1-1
TGCAGTGCTAGAGTGACTGATCGAGCTTTCTTT
CSARVTDRAFF
>NA|TRBV5-4|14|once|TRBJ1-1
TGTGCCAGCAGCCTTAACAGGGTAGCCACTGAAGCTTTCTTT
CASSLNRVATEAFF
>NA|TRBV5-4|15|NA|TRBJ1-4
TGTGCCAGCAGCCCTCATGGGGAGGGTGAGGAAAAACTGTTTTTT
CASSPHGEGEEKLFF
>TRBD1|TRBV11-2|13|NA|TRBJ1-2
TGTGCCAGCAGCCCGGGGACAGCTTATGGCTACACCTTC
CASSPGTAYGYTF
>TRBD2|TRBV24-1|14|once|TRBJ2-3
TGTGCCACCCCCAAGGCGGGAGCCACAGATACGCAGTATTTT
CATPKAGATDTQYF
>TRBD2|TRBV9|15|NA|TRBJ2-1
TGTGCCAGCAGCATTAGCGGGAGCTCCTACAATGAGCAGTTCTTC
CASSISGSSYNEQFF
>TRBD2|TRBV4-1|16|NA|TRBJ2-2
TGCGCCAGCAGCCCTGCCCGGGGGGAGGGCGCCGGGGAGCTGTTTTTT
CASSPARGEGAGELFF
>NA|TRBV2|12|NA|TRBJ2-7
TGTGCCAGCAGTGTTCAAATCTACGAGCAGTACTTC
CASSVQIYEQYF
>NA|TRBV5-1|15|NA|TRBJ2-1
TGCGCCAGCAGCCCAACTAGGAGCTCCTACAATGAGCAGTTCTTC
CASSPTRSSYNEQFF
>TRBD1|TRBV7-9|14|few|TRBJ2-7
TGTGCCAGCAGCTCTCAGGGGGACCCCTACGAGCAGTACTTC
CASSSQGDPYEQYF
>TRBD1|TRBV18|16|NA|TRBJ1-5
TGTGCCAGCTCCAAGACAGGGGCAGGTGGCAATCAGCCCCAGCATTTT
CASSKTGAGGNQPQHF
>NA|TRBV15|14|NA|TRBJ2-7
TGTGCCACCAGCAGAGATCTGGCCTCCTACGAGCAGTACTTC
CATSRDLASYEQYF
>NA|TRBV19|14|NA|TRBJ1-5
TGTGCCAGTAGTATCCGGGATTCTAATCAGCCCCAGCATTTT
CASSIRDSNQPQHF
>NA|TRBV15|16|few|TRBJ2-1
TGTGCCACCAGCGCAGGTACAGGGAGCTCCTACAATGAGCAGTTCTTC
CATSAGTGSSYNEQFF
>TRBD2|TRBV11-2|18|NA|TRBJ2-7
TGTGCCAGCAGCTTAGCTACTAGCGGGAGGTCCCTAGCCTACGAGCAGTACTTC
CASSLATSGRSLAYEQYF
>TRBD1|TRBV28|13|NA|TRBJ1-2
TGTGCCAGCAGCTCAGGGGGTGGCTATGGCTACACCTTC
CASSSGGGYGYTF
>NA|TRBV5-1|16|NA|TRBJ2-1
TGCGCCAGCAGCCCGGTTTTGAGGGAGGCCCCTAATGAGCAGTTCTTC
CASSPVLREAPNEQFF
>NA|TRBV11-2|12|NA|TRBJ2-7
TGTGCCAGCAGCTTCGCCGGGGGAAAGCAGTACTTC
CASSFAGGKQYF
>NA|TRBV29-1|12|NA|TRBJ2-7
TGCAGCGTTCAGCAGCGGTCTTACGAGCAGTACTTC
CSVQQRSYEQYF
>TRBD1|TRBV24-1|16|NA|TRBJ1-5
TGTGCCACCAGTGATTCCAGGGGGGCGAGCAATCAGCCCCAGCATTTT
CATSDSRGASNQPQHF
>NA|TRBV3-1/TRBV3-2|14|NA|TRBJ1-1
TGTGCCAGCAGCCAAGATACAGGGTCCACTGAAGCTTTCTTT
CASSQDTGSTEAFF
>NA|TRBV7-2|14|few|TRBJ1-3
TGTGCCAGCAGCTTAGCCAGGCCTGGAAACACCATATATTTT
CASSLARPGNTIYF
>NA|TRBV6-5|13|NA|TRBJ1-2
TGTGCCAGCAGGCCAGGGGTGTCCTATGGCTACACCTTC
CASRPGVSYGYTF
>TRBD2|TRBV10-3|15|NA|TRBJ2-2
TGTGCCATGGGGGAGCGGGAGATGAACACCGGGGAGCTGTTTTTT
CAMGEREMNTGELFF
>TRBD2|TRBV14|16|NA|TRBJ2-3
TGTGCCAGCAGCAACCTAGCGGTTTTGAGCACAGATACGCAGTATTTT
CASSNLAVLSTDTQYF
>NA|TRBV29-1|12|once|TRBJ2-5
TGCAGCGTTGAGGAGGGAGGAGAGACCCAGTACTTC
CSVEEGGETQYF
>TRBD2|TRBV6-6|16|NA|TRBJ2-1
TGTGCCAGCAGCCCCGGGGGGACTAGGATTTACAATGAGCAGTTCTTC
CASSPGGTRIYNEQFF
>NA|TRBV5-5|14|NA|TRBJ2-7
TGTGCCAGCAGCATTGACTCCCTTTCCTACGAGCAGTACTTC
CASSIDSLSYEQYF
>TRBD2|TRBV30|13|few|TRBJ2-7
TGTGCCGGCCGGACTAGGAAGGCCTACGAGCAGTACTTC
CAGRTRKAYEQYF
>TRBD1|TRBV7-6|18|NA|TRBJ2-3
TGTGCCAGCAGCTTAGCGGCCGGGACAGGGGTAAAGACAGATACGCAGTATTTT
CASSLAAGTGVKTDTQYF
>NA|TRBV14|13|NA|TRBJ2-7
TGTGCCAGCAGCCAAGGTCTGGGGAGAGAGCAGTACTTC
CASSQGLGREQYF
>NA|TRBV5-1|16|NA|TRBJ2-7
TGCGCCAGCAGCTTGGTGGGGGGATCGGGCTCCTACGAGCAGTACTTC
CASSLVGGSGSYEQYF
>TRBD2|TRBV15|18|NA|TRBJ2-3
TGTGCCACCAGCAGATCCTACCTACTAGCGGGAGCCCCAGATACGCAGTATTTT
CATSRSYLLAGAPDTQYF
>NA|TRBV5-6|16|NA|TRBJ2-1
TGTGCCAGCAGCGCCCGGGACTTAGGGATACTCGATGAGCAGTTCTTC
CASSARDLGILDEQFF
>TRBD2|TRBV14|13|few|TRBJ2-3
TGTGCCAGCAGCCTTAGCGGGAGTGATACGCAGTATTTT
CASSLSGSDTQYF
>NA|TRBV7-9|13|NA|TRBJ2-3
TGTGCCAGCAGCAGCGAGGCGGCAGATACGCAGTATTTT
CASSSEAADTQYF
>TRBD2|TRBV20-1|16|NA|TRBJ2-5
TGCAGTGCTGGTGAGACCGGACTAGCGGGTCGAGAGACCCAGTACTTC
CSAGETGLAGRETQYF
>NA|TRBV6-2/TRBV6-3|17|few|TRBJ1-3
TGTGCCAGCAGCCCTCTTTGGGAGGGTGGAACTGGAAACACCATATATTTT
CASSPLWEGGTGNTIYF
>NA|TRBV28|13|NA|TRBJ2-3
TGTGCCAGCAGTGCAGGGCACACAGATACGCAGTATTTT
CASSAGHTDTQYF
>NA|TRBV5-6|16|few|TRBJ1-1
TGTGCCAGCAGCTTGGATGACAGAAGTTTGAACACTGAAGCTTTCTTT
CASSLDDRSLNTEAFF
>TRBD1|TRBV30|15|once|TRBJ1-6
TGTGCCAACGTAGGCCGACAGGGGGCGAATTCACCCCTCCACTTT
CANVGRQGANSPLHF
>TRBD1|TRBV28|15|once|TRBJ2-5
TGTGCCAGCAGTTCGTTCGGGACAGGGGAAGAGACCCAGTACTTC
CASSSFGTGEETQYF
>NA|TRBV28|11|few|TRBJ1-1
TGTGCCAGCAGGGCCGGGACTGAAGCTTTCTTT
CASRAGTEAFF